This TCR beta chain was recovered during a study of blood T cell repertoires in COVID-19 (dated by TCRdb to about 2020). The study in broad terms: Samples from collaborators originated in the United States, Italy and Spain and spanned both the acute and convalescent phases of COVID-19. The material from the prospective study consisted of cDNA or gDNA derived from T cells, B-cell-depleted T cells, or PBMCs. The dataset comprised deeply sampled blood TCRbeta repertoires from subjects exposed to, actively infected with, or recovered from COVID-19. The repertoires were released in a freely available public database meant as a resource for research on the immune response to SARS-CoV-2. The samples were drawn from two sources: the first 160 participants of the ongoing ImmuneRACE study, and over 1,000 subjects contributed by 6 global collaborators. The sample metadata nearly always contained a de-identified subject ID, COVID-19 status, age in years and sex. HLA class I and class II types, where available, came from metadata supplied by the sample provider rather than from assay-based typing.

The immunoSEQ Assay, a bias-controlled multiplex PCR, was used to amplify TCRbeta CDR3 regions from genomic DNA. On the authors' methods: The number of nucleated cells in each sample was estimated from the amplification of reference gene primers within the assay. Sequence reads were collapsed and filtered to measure the absolute abundance of every unique TCRbeta CDR3 rearrangement. For each sample, productive Simpson clonality was calculated as the square root of Simpson's diversity index across productive rearrangements. The table was pulled from immuneACCESS by TCRdb, which kept in-frame rearrangements only. Such tables lose some clones; where checked, under half of the loss comes from unresolved V genes, and the rest has no known cause. The V and J calls and clone size come from that table; D and trimming were worked out from the DNA. The table for this sample lists 250,000 or so clones; about 85% of them were counted only once. 10% to 13% of the sample belongs to the ten largest clones.

Enrolling through a virtual design, the prospective study's participants ranged in age from roughly 18 to 95 years and lived across some 22 United States geographic areas. In the prospective study, participants were assigned to cohorts based on the clinical history participants reported in a screening survey and a study questionnaire. Recovered participants in ImmuneRACE Cohort 3 were defined by two consecutive negative NP/OP PCR tests, clearance by a healthcare professional, or resolution of symptoms. In the prospective study, whole blood, serum and a nasopharyngeal or oropharyngeal swab were collected from each participant by mobile phlebotomists. Prospective study participants could optionally give additional blood draws and questionnaires over an approximately two-month period. Blood samples from the prospective study were shipped frozen or at room temperature prior to DNA extraction. The investigation overall reported the following: The quantity of clinical and demographic metadata differed by source and by participant and was supplied without curation.

V is shortened by 4 bases, J by 5 bases, and the region joining them spans 15 bases. The CDR3 runs 14 residues from the cysteine to the phenylalanine. Only CDR3 DNA is held: 42 bases, read in frame from base 1. CDR1 is given as SGHNT and CDR2 as YYREEE, both from the germline V gene (reference sequence). A note on this clone: The specificity of this receptor is unknown. It has no much larger one-base neighbor in the sample; base qualities were not kept.

Recombination connected TRBV5-4 to TRBJ2-5, with a weak D call of TRBD2 (5 bases match). Sequenced: PBMCs or T cells enriched from blood (not recorded which). The receptor was derived from a man under 40 who had recovered from COVID-19. The CDR3 region: CASSRFGRRETQYF. At the DNA level, the sequence is TGTGCCAGCAGCCGTTTTGGGAGACGGGAGACCCAGTACTTC.